One sample yielded the 22 T cell receptor beta chains listed below, sequenced in a study of blood T cell repertoires in COVID-19. The method was immunoSEQ multiplex PCR; TCRdb's version includes in-frame clones alone and lacks a portion of them. The sample yields 55,000 to 70,000 clones, more than 75% seen once. Material for sequencing was peripheral blood. The receptors were gathered from a man aged 65-85 years with acute or convalescent COVID-19.

The J gene is TRBJ2-7, the V gene TRBV6-5; TRBD1 is a possible D gene (6 bases). Trimming took 5 bases from V and 3 from J, leaving 8 bases between them. This CDR3 has 12 amino acids. CDR1 MNHEY and CDR2 SVGAGI come from the germline V gene. DNA of the CDR3: TGTGCCAGCAGTATACAGGGCTACGAGCAGTACTTC. Its protein product is CASSIQGYEQYF.

The V and J genes are TRBV3-1 (or the pseudogene TRBV3-2) and TRBJ2-3; no clear D. From germline, CDR1 is LGHDT and CDR2 YNNKEL (reference sequence). The CDR3 has 14 residues. V lost 4 bases and J lost 4, with 12 bases in between. The DNA for the CDR3 is TGTGCCAGCAGCCCCCAAGTGGCTTCAGATACGCAGTATTTT. Its translation is CASSPQVASDTQYF.

This chain joins TRBV28 and TRBJ1-2; a possible D gene is TRBD1 (6 bases). Trimming shortened V by 6 bases and J by 6 bases, and 14 bases separated the two germline ends. Looked up from germline, CDR1 is MDHEN and CDR2 is SYDVKM. The CDR3 spans 13 residues. CDR3 nucleotide sequence: TGTGCCAGCAGACCTACAGGGCAGGATGGCTACACCTTC. This encodes CASRPTGQDGYTF.

The V and J genes are TRBV12-3 or TRBV12-4 and TRBJ1-1; D remains unclear. This CDR3 is 11 amino acids long. Trimming took off 7 bases at V and 3 bases at J, with 6 bases between the two ends. CDR3: CASTGDTEAFF. The CDR3 nucleotides are TGTGCCAGCACCGGAGACACTGAAGCTTTCTTT.

The chain couples TRBV11-3 to TRBJ2-1; TRBD2 agrees at 13 bases. V lost 6 bases and J lost 10; bases outside the gene matches: 9. CDR3 length: 15 amino acids. The V gene's germline CDR1 is SGHNT and CDR2 YENEEA. CDR3 sequence reads: CASRPGLAGEGEQFF. DNA for the CDR3: TGTGCCAGCAGGCCCGGACTAGCGGGAGAGGGGGAGCAGTTCTTC. The full variable domain, completed using reference TRBV11-3 and TRBJ2-1, is EAGVVQSPRYKIIEKKQPVAFWCNPISGHNTLYWYLQNLGQGPELLIRYENEEAVDDSQLPKDRFSAERLKGVDSTLKIQPAELGDSAVYLCASRPGLAGEGEQFFGPGTRLTVL.

The chain couples TRBV3-1 (or the pseudogene TRBV3-2) to TRBJ1-3; D ambiguous. The CDR3 contains 12 residues. CDR1 and CDR2 (germline): LGHDT, YNNKEL (reference sequence). Between the trimmed V and J ends, which lost 1 base and 5 bases, there was a span of 3 bases. CDR3 in DNA: TGTGCCAGCAGCCAAGTCAGAAACACCATATATTTT. This encodes CASSQVRNTIYF.

This chain's CDR3 is CASSQGRRGREKLFF. CDR3 nucleotide sequence: TGCGCCAGCAGCCAAGGGCGGAGGGGGCGTGAAAAACTGTTTTTT. V and J are TRBV4-1 and TRBJ1-4, with 7 bases aligning to TRBD1. The CDR3 sequence is 15 residues long. Per the germline V gene, CDR1 is MGHRA and CDR2 is YSYEKL. V shed 1 base, J shed 7 bases, and the junction held 6 bases outside the gene matches.

The chain recombines TRBV12-3 or TRBV12-4 with TRBJ1-2; 8 nucleotides align to TRBD1. The CDR3 extends over 13 amino acids. The V and J ends lost 6 bases and 8 bases, in that order; junction bases with no gene match: 8. CDR3 residues: CASRGQALWGYTF. CDR3 DNA sequence: TGTGCCAGCAGGGGACAGGCCTTATGGGGCTACACCTTC.

The V gene is TRBV5-1, the J gene TRBJ1-6, with 11 positions matching TRBD1. The CDR3 consists of 14 residues. The junction had 2 bases not matched to a gene; V was cut back by 4 bases and J by 8 bases. CDR1 is SGHRS, CDR2 YFSETQ, per germline. The CDR3 nucleotides read TGCGCCAGCAGCAGGACAGGGGGCGATTCACCCCTCCACTTT. This encodes CASSRTGGDSPLHF. The variable domain in full, with the rest retrieved from reference TRBV5-1 and TRBJ1-6, is KAGVTQTPRYLIKTRGQQVTLSCSPISGHRSVSWYQQTPGQGLQFLFEYFSETQRNKGNFPGRFSGRQFSNSRSEMNVSTLELGDSALYLCASSRTGGDSPLHFGNGTRLTVT.

The chain employs TRBV6-5 and TRBJ2-5, with TRBD2 identical over 7 bases. The CDR3 covers 14 residues. V trimming: 0 bases; J trimming: 4 bases; junction bases outside the gene matches: 2. The germline V gene has CDR1 MNHEY and CDR2 SVGAGI. CDR3 sequence: CASSYSGGVETQYF. The CDR3, as DNA: TGTGCCAGCAGTTACTCGGGGGGGGTAGAGACCCAGTACTTC.

This rearrangement joins TRBV11-3 to TRBJ2-7, with D possibly matching TRBD1 (5 bases). The germline gives CDR1 SGHNT, CDR2 YENEEA. There are 15 residues in the CDR3. The V end lost 3 bases, the J end lost 2 bases, and 14 bases lay between the germline ends. The CDR3 sequence: CASSLNAGPTYEQYF. The CDR3 region has the DNA TGTGCCAGCAGCTTGAATGCAGGGCCAACCTACGAGCAGTACTTC.

The sample holds a few counts of this clone. The V gene is TRBV10-3, the J gene TRBJ2-7, with TRBD1 matching over 9 bases. CDR1 is ENHRY, CDR2 SYGVKD, per germline. CDR3 length equals 16 residues. With V trimmed by 3 bases and J by 2 bases, 8 bases remained unmatched. This chain's CDR3 is CAISDPTRQGAYEQYF. CDR3 in DNA: TGTGCCATCAGTGACCCGACCAGACAGGGGGCCTACGAGCAGTACTTC.

The gene calls are TRBV3-1 (or the pseudogene TRBV3-2) and TRBJ1-5; D not resolved. Trimming removed 2 bases at V and 5 bases at J, with 7 bases between. Germline CDR1 LGHDT, CDR2 YNNKEL (reference sequence). The CDR3 has 13 amino acids. DNA for the CDR3: TGTGCCAGCAGCCAATGGACTGATCAGCCCCAGCATTTT. Translating it yields CASSQWTDQPQHF.

In DNA form, the CDR3 reads TGTGCCAGTAGAGGGGCCAAGGCCGCATCCTACAATGAGCAGTTCTTC. Amino acid sequence: CASRGAKAASYNEQFF. The chain couples TRBV19 to TRBJ2-1; D is perhaps TRBD1 (5 bases). Germline CDR1 reads LNHDA; CDR2 reads SQIVND (reference sequence). The CDR3 is made up of 16 amino acids. The V gene lost 6 bases and the J gene lost 1 base, with 16 bases spanning the gap. Looking up the rest from reference TRBV19 and TRBJ2-1 gives the full variable domain: DGGITQSPKYLFRKEGQNVTLSCEQNLNHDAMYWYRQDPGQGLRLIYYSQIVNDFQKGDIAEGYSVSREKKESFPLTVTSAQKNPTAFYLCASRGAKAASYNEQFFGPGTRLTVL.

This clone was seen only once. The V call is TRBV18, the J call TRBJ2-4, with 8 nucleotides matching TRBD2. V lost 6 bases to trimming and J lost 2 bases; unmatched junction nucleotides: 3. The CDR3 is 14 amino acids. CDR1 and CDR2 (germline): KGHSH, LQKENI. CDR3 coding DNA: TGTGCCAGCTCCGGGGGGGAGCCCAAAAACATTCAGTACTTC. Protein product: CASSGGEPKNIQYF.

CDR3 coding DNA: TGTGCCAGCAGCCAAGATAGAGGGGATACGCAGTATTTT. Its translation is CASSQDRGDTQYF. V gene TRBV4-2 combines with J gene TRBJ2-3; weak D call: TRBD2 (5 bases). The V gene lost 0 bases and the J gene lost 6 bases, with 7 bases spanning the gap. Germline values: CDR1 LGHNA, CDR2 YNFKEQ. This CDR3 spans 13 amino acids.

There are a few counts of this clone. The chain is built from TRBV21-1 and TRBJ1-1; the table's D call of TRBD1 was not tested on the DNA. TRBV21-1 is termed a pseudogene. CDR3 length equals 19 residues. The CDR3 sequence: CASSTTGTGAVHLRAEAFF. CDR3 sequence (DNA): TGTGCCAGCAGCACTACCGGGACAGGTGCTGTCCACCTAAGGGCTGAAGCTTTCTTT.

The chain couples TRBV19 to TRBJ2-1; 11 nucleotides align to TRBD2. V shed 3 bases, J shed 3 bases, and the junction held 4 bases outside the gene matches. The CDR3 has 16 residues. From germline, CDR1 is LNHDA and CDR2 SQIVND (reference sequence). This CDR3 is CASSMRTSGFYNEQFF. Written as DNA, the CDR3 is TGTGCCAGTAGTATGCGGACTAGCGGGTTCTACAATGAGCAGTTCTTC.

The V and J genes are TRBV7-3 and TRBJ1-2; a possible D gene is TRBD1 (5 bases). V lost 0 bases to trimming and J lost 8 bases, with 16 bases between them. The CDR3 covers 15 residues. Germline V gives CDR1 SGHTA, CDR2 FQGTGA. The CDR3 reads CASSLTPGLIVGYTF. In DNA, the CDR3 is TGTGCCAGCAGCTTAACGCCGGGACTCATCGTGGGCTACACCTTC.

The rearrangement uses TRBV5-1 and TRBJ2-7, with 9 bases lining up with TRBD1. The CDR3 runs 14 residues. Per germline, CDR1 SGHRS and CDR2 YFSETQ. V trimming: 4 bases; J trimming: 2 bases; junction bases outside the gene matches: 4. This chain's CDR3 is CASSQGQGTYEQYF. The CDR3 coding sequence is TGCGCCAGCAGCCAAGGACAGGGGACCTACGAGCAGTACTTC.

The CDR3 loop is CASSLGTHLRLLVSPLHF. CDR3 sequence (DNA): TGTGCCAGCAGCTTGGGGACACATCTTAGGCTACTTGTTTCACCCCTCCACTTT. V and J are TRBV5-6 and TRBJ1-6, with a tentative D call TRBD1 (5 bases). The CDR3 runs to 18 residues. Trimming left V 0 bases short and J 9 bases short, with 22 bases between. CDR1 and CDR2 from the germline V gene are SGHDT and YYEEEE.

The V and J genes are TRBV7-2 and TRBJ1-2; 7 bases are a match to TRBD1. Germline CDR1 reads SGHTA; CDR2 reads FQGNSA. J gave up 4 bases and V 5 bases, and 7 bases lay outside the gene matches. CDR3 length: 14 amino acids. CDR3 sequence reads: CASSLISGGYGYTF. The CDR3 DNA reads as TGTGCCAGCAGCCTGATCTCAGGGGGCTATGGCTACACCTTC.